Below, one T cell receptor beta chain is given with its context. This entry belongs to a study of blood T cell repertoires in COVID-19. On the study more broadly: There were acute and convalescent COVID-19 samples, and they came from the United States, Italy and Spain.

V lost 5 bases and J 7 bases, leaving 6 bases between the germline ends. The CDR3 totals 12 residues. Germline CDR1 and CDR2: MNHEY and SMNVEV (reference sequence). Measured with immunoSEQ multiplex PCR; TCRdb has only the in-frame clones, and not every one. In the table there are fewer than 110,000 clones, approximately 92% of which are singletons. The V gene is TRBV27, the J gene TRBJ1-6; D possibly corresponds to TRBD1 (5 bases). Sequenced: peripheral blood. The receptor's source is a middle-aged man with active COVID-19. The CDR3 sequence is CASSRQNSPLHF. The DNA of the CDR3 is TGTGCCAGCAGTCGACAGAATTCACCCCTCCACTTT.